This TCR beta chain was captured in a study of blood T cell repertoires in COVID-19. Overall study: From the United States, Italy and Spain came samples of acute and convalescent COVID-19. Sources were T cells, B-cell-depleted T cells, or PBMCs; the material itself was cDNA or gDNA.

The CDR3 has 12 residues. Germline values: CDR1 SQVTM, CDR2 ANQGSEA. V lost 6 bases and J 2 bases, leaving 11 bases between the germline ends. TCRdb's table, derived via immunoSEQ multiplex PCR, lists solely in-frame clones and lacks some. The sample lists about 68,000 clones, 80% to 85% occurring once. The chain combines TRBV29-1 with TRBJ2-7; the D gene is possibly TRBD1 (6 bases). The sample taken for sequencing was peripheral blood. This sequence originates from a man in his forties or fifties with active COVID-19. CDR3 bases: TGCAGCGTAATCAGGGGTACCTACGAGCAGTACTTC. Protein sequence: CSVIRGTYEQYF.